This is a list of T cell receptor beta chains from one sample in a study of blood T cells in healthy people across ages. Using its own MiXCR run on the 5' RACE reads, TCRdb lists one record per CDR3 protein. The table includes more than 650,000 distinct CDR3 sequences, approximately 24% detected once. These data were likewise used in another study, on T cells of mothers and their children.

The sample was blood. These receptors were taken from a boy aged 10-17 years in good health. The CDR3 runs from the conserved cysteine through the conserved F or W. D genes are given only for firm matches. Size is omitted from some rows. Given values are once, few, many or a class for expanded clones.

clone_size	j_call	d_call	v_call	cdr3_nt	cdr3_aa
few	TRBJ1-2	TRBD1	TRBV18	TGTGCCAGCTCACCACCGTCAGGGGGAGGCTATGGCTACACCTTC	CASSPPSGGGYGYTF
.	TRBJ1-2	TRBD1	TRBV6-5	TGTGCCAGCAGTTCGGGGGACAGGGTTTATGGCTACACCTTC	CASSSGDRVYGYTF
once	TRBJ1-1	.	TRBV5-5	TGTGCCAGCAGCTGGGATTGGGAAGGGGTCACTGAAGCTTTCTTT	CASSWDWEGVTEAFF
many	TRBJ2-2	TRBD1	TRBV2	TGTGCCAGCAATGGGGCAGGGGGCGCGAACACCGGGGAGCTGTTTTTT	CASNGAGGANTGELFF
few	TRBJ1-4	.	TRBV27	TGTGCCAGCAGTCAGGGGTTAGACTATGAAAAACTGTTTTTT	CASSQGLDYEKLFF
few	TRBJ2-3	.	TRBV12-5	TGTGCTAGTGGCCTGAGTTCAGGGGTCGCAGATACGCAGTATTTT	CASGLSSGVADTQYF
.	TRBJ2-1	.	TRBV2	TGTGCCAGCAGTGGGGAGGTATCCTACAATGAGCAGTTCTTC	CASSGEVSYNEQFF
few	TRBJ1-3	TRBD1	TRBV20-1	TGCAGTGCTAGGGGGGAGGGGGCGGCTGGAAACACCATATATTTT	CSARGEGAAGNTIYF
many	TRBJ2-1	TRBD1	TRBV6-2/TRBV6-3	TGTGCCAGCAGTTACGCGGAGGGACAGGGGTCCTACAATGAGCAGTTCTTC	CASSYAEGQGSYNEQFF
.	TRBJ2-1	TRBD2	TRBV5-5	TGTGCCAGCAGCTCCGGACTAGCGGGGCTTTGGGATGAGCAGTTCTTC	CASSSGLAGLWDEQFF
few	TRBJ1-4	.	TRBV14	TGTGCCAGCAGCCAGTTGAAGACGGGGTTCGGTGAAAAACTGTTTTTT	CASSQLKTGFGEKLFF
.	TRBJ2-1	TRBD2	TRBV28	TGTGCCAGCAGGACTAGCGGGGTCAATGAGCAGTTCTTC	CASRTSGVNEQFF
.	TRBJ1-2	TRBD1	TRBV6-1	TGTGCCAGCAGTGAACATTGGGGACGGGACAGACAACCCTATGGCTACACCTTC	CASSEHWGRDRQPYGYTF
.	TRBJ2-3	.	TRBV12-3/TRBV12-4	TGTGCCAGCAGTTTACTGGAAAACACAGATACGCAGTATTTT	CASSLLENTDTQYF
.	TRBJ1-2	.	TRBV9	TGTGCCAGCAGCTCTTCGATTTATGGCTACACCTTC	CASSSSIYGYTF
.	TRBJ1-2	.	TRBV6-4	TGTGCCAGCAGTGATTTGGCAGGCGGCTACACCTTC	CASSDLAGGYTF
.	TRBJ1-6	TRBD1	TRBV30	TGTGCCTACGGACAGGGGGATTCACCCCTCCACTTT	CAYGQGDSPLHF
once	TRBJ2-1	TRBD2	TRBV14	TGTGCCAGCAGCCAAGACAAATTTCGTAGCGGGGTAGACAATGAGCAGTTCTTC	CASSQDKFRSGVDNEQFF
.	TRBJ1-2	.	TRBV6-6	TGTGCCAGCAGTTACTCGAAGGACAGAGGCGATGGCTACACCTTC	CASSYSKDRGDGYTF
.	TRBJ2-5	.	TRBV10-3	TGTGCCATCGGAGGAGGGGACGGTCTGGAGACCCAGTACTTC	CAIGGGDGLETQYF
few	TRBJ2-1	.	TRBV9	TGTGCCAGCAGCGTAGAAACAGTCATCCGGAATGAGCAGTTCTTC	CASSVETVIRNEQFF
many	TRBJ1-2	.	TRBV2	TGTGCCAGCAGTGATTCCGGCAGATATGGCTACACCTTC	CASSDSGRYGYTF
.	TRBJ2-7	.	TRBV5-1	TGCGCCAGCAGCTTGGAGTATGGGACACCCTTTGACTACGAGCAGTACTTC	CASSLEYGTPFDYEQYF
few	TRBJ2-2	.	TRBV5-1	TGCGCCAGCAGCTTGGCGGGACTTAACACCGGGGAGCTGTTTTTT	CASSLAGLNTGELFF
few	TRBJ2-6	.	TRBV18	TGTGCCAGCTCACCACCGTGGGGAATCTCTGGGGCCAACGTCCTGACTTTC	CASSPPWGISGANVLTF
.	TRBJ1-4	.	TRBV2	TGTGCCAGCAGGCAGACTAATGAAAAACTGTTTTTT	CASRQTNEKLFF
.	TRBJ1-1	.	TRBV10-2	TGCGCCAGCAGTGAGTTCTGGACGGGGAACACTGAAGCTTTCTTT	CASSEFWTGNTEAFF
few	TRBJ2-5	.	TRBV28	TGTGCCAGTGATACGAAGGGCGGAAAAGAGACCCAGTACTTC	CASDTKGGKETQYF
.	TRBJ1-6	TRBD1	TRBV5-1	TGCGCCAGCAGCTCCCCCGGGACAGGGGATTCACCCCTCCACTTT	CASSSPGTGDSPLHF
.	TRBJ2-2	TRBD1	TRBV4-1	TGCGCCAGCAGCCAAGGCCCCGGGACAGGGGTTTCATTCGGGGAGCTGTTTTTT	CASSQGPGTGVSFGELFF
.	TRBJ1-2	.	TRBV5-5	TGTGCCAGCAGCTTCCGGGACGGAAACTATGGCTACACCTTC	CASSFRDGNYGYTF
.	TRBJ1-4	TRBD1	TRBV5-1	TGCGCCAGCAGCTTACAGTCAGGGGGCGGTGAAAAACTGTTTTTT	CASSLQSGGGEKLFF
.	TRBJ1-1	.	TRBV9	TGTGCCAGCAGTGTGGAAGGGAACACTGAAGCTTTCTTT	CASSVEGNTEAFF
.	TRBJ2-3	.	TRBV28	TGTGCCAGCAACTCCCGCGGGTCCGGGCAGTATTTT	CASNSRGSGQYF
few	TRBJ2-5	TRBD2	TRBV4-1	TGCGCCAGCAGCCGCGGTAGCGGGGAGCAAGAGACCCAGTACTTC	CASSRGSGEQETQYF
.	TRBJ2-6	.	TRBV5-4	TGTGCCAGCAGCTCAGGTGGGACAACTGGGGCCAACGTCCTGACTTTC	CASSSGGTTGANVLTF
few	TRBJ2-3	.	TRBV2	TGTGCCAGCAAGGGGGGGCCAGGAGATACGCAGTATTTT	CASKGGPGDTQYF
many	TRBJ1-6	TRBD1	TRBV27	TGTGCCAGCAGGCCGGGACAGGGGGCAATACCCCTCCACTTT	CASRPGQGAIPLHF
.	TRBJ1-3	.	TRBV2	TGTGCCAGCAGAGAGACAGGAACCTCTGGAAACACCATATATTTT	CASRETGTSGNTIYF
few	TRBJ2-1	.	TRBV2	TGTGCCAGCAGTGCAGAGACGGGGGACTACAATGAGCAGTTCTTC	CASSAETGDYNEQFF
many	TRBJ2-7	.	TRBV5-1	TGCGCCAGCACCCTTAGTAGGATGTACGAGCAGTACTTC	CASTLSRMYEQYF
.	TRBJ1-1	.	TRBV24-1	TGTGCCACCAGCACAGGAACTGAAGCTTTCTTT	CATSTGTEAFF